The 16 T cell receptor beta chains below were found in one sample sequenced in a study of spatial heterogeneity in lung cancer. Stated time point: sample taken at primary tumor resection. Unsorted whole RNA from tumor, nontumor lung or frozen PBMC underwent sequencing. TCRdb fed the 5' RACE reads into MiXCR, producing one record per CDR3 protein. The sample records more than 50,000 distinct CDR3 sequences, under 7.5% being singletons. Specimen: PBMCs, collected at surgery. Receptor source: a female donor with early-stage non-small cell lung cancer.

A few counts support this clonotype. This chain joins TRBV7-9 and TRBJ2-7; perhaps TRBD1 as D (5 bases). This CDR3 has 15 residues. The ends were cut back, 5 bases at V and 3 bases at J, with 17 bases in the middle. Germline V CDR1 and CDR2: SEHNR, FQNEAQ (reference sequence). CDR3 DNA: TGTGCCAGCAGCGGGCAGGGATATCCCTACTACGAGCAGTACTTC. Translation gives CASSGQGYPYYEQYF.

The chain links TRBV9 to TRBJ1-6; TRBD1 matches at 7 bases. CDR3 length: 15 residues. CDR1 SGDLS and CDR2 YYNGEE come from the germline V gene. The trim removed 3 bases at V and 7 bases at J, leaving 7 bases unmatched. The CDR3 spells CASSGQGMTNSPLHF. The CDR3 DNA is TGTGCCAGCAGCGGACAGGGAATGACAAATTCACCCCTCCACTTT.

Written as DNA, the CDR3 is TGTGCCAGCAGCTTAGGGGTATCTAACTATGGCTACACCTTC. Amino acids: CASSLGVSNYGYTF. The gene calls are TRBV7-2 and TRBJ1-2; D ambiguous. The V end was cut by 1 base, the J end by 0 bases, with 6 bases between. Germline V gene sequence: CDR1 SGHTA, CDR2 FQGNSA. The CDR3 spans 14 residues.

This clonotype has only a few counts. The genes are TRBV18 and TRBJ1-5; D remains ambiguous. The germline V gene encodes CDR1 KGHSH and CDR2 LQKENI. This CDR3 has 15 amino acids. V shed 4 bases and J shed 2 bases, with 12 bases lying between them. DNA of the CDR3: TGTGCCAGCTCACTGGGCCGAGTGGGCAATCAGCCCCAGCATTTT. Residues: CASSLGRVGNQPQHF.

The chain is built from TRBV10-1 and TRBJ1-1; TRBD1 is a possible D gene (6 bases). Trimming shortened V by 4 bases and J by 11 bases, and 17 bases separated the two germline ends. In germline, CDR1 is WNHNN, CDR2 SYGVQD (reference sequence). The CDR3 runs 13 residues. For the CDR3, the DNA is TGCGCCAGCAGTGCAAACAGGGCGGCCGGGGCTTTCTTT. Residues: CASSANRAAGAFF.

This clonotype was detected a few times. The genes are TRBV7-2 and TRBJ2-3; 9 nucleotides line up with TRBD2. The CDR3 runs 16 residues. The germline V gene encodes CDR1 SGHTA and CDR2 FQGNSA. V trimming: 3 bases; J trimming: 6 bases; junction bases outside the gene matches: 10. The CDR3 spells CASSFQPAGGMDTQYF. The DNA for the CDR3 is TGTGCCAGCAGCTTCCAGCCTGCGGGGGGGATGGATACGCAGTATTTT.

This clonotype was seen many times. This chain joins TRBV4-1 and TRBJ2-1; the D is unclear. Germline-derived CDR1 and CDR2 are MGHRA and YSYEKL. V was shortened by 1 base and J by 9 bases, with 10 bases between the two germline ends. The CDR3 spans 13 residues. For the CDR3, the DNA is TGCGCCAGCAGCCAAGGAGAGGTGGTTGAGCAGTTCTTC. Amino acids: CASSQGEVVEQFF.

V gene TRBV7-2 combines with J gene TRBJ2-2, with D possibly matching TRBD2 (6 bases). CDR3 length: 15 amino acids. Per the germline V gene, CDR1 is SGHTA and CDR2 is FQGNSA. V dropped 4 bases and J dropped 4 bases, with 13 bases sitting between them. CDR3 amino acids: CASSSRLGGTGELFF. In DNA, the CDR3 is TGTGCCAGCAGCTCAAGGCTCGGGGGCACCGGGGAGCTGTTTTTT.

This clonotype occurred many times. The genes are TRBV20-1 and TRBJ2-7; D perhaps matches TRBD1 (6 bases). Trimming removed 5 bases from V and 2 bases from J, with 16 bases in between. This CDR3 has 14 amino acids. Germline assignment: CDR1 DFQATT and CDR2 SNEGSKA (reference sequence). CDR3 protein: CSARDNNVPYEQYF. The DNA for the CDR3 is TGCAGTGCTCGGGACAACAACGTTCCCTACGAGCAGTACTTC.

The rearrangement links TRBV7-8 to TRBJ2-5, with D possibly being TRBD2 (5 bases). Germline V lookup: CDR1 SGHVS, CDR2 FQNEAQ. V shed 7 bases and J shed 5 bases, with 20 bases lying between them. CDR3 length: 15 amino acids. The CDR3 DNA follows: TGTGCCAGCATCCCCATTGCCTCTAGCCGGGAGACCCAGTACTTC. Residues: CASIPIASSRETQYF.

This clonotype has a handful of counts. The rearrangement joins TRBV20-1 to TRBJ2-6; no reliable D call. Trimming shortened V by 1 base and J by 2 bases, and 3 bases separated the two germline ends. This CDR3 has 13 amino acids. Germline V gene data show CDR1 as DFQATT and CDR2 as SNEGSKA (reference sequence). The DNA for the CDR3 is TGCAGTGCTAGAGGGGCTGGGGCCAACGTCCTGACTTTC. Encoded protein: CSARGAGANVLTF.

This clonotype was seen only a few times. The CDR3 DNA is TGTGCCAGCAGCTTGGGGGGGTGGATGAGCAATCAGCCCCAGCATTTT. Its translation: CASSLGGWMSNQPQHF. The chain carries TRBV5-6 and TRBJ1-5, with a weak D call TRBD1 (5 bases). Germline V gives CDR1 SGHDT, CDR2 YYEEEE. The CDR3 sequence is 16 residues long. Deletions cut 0 bases from V and 1 base from J, with 11 bases between.

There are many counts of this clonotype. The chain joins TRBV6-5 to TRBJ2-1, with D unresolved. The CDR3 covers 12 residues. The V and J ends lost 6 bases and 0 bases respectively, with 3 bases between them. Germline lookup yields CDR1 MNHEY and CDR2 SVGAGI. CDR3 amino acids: CASRSSYNEQFF. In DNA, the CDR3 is TGTGCCAGCAGGAGCTCCTACAATGAGCAGTTCTTC.

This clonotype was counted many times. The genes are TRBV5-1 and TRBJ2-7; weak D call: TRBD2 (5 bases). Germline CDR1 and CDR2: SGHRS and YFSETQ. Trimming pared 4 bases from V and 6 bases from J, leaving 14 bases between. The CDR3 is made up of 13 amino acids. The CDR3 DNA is TGCGCCAGCAGCCGAAATGTGAGGGTCGAGCAGTACTTC. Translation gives CASSRNVRVEQYF.

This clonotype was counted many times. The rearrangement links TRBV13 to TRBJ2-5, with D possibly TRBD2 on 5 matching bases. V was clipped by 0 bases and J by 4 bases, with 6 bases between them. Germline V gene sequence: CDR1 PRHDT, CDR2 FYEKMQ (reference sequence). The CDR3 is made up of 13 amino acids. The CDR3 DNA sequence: TGTGCCAGCAGCTTAGGCCGGGGAGAGACCCAGTACTTC. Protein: CASSLGRGETQYF.

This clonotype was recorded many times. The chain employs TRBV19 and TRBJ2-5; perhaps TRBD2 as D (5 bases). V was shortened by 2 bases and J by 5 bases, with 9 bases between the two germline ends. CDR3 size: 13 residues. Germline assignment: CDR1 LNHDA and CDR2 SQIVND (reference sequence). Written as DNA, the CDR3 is TGTGCCAGTAGTATAACTAGTTTGGAGACCCAGTACTTC. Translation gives CASSITSLETQYF.